This T cell receptor beta chain was found in a study of blood T cell repertoires in COVID-19. Sequenced by immunoSEQ multiplex PCR; TCRdb stores in-frame clones only, minus some. The sample consists of about 62,000 clones, about nine tenths of them appearing once. The V end was cut by 2 bases, the J end by 5 bases, with 18 bases between. Germline CDR1 and CDR2: SEHNR and FQNEAQ (reference sequence). CDR3 length equals 17 residues. The specimen was peripheral blood. The chain couples TRBV7-9 to TRBJ2-2, with a weak D call TRBD1 (5 bases). The TCR sequence derives from a woman aged 80 or over with acute or convalescent COVID-19. CDR3 in amino acids: CASSLSPAGIPTGELFF. CDR3 DNA: TGTGCCAGCAGCTTATCCCCGGCAGGGATCCCAACCGGGGAGCTGTTTTTT.